This note documents a single TCR beta chain sequence. The sample originates from a study of T cell changes during pregnancy in multiple sclerosis. J was trimmed by 11 bases and V by 2 bases; bases with no gene match: 13. Germline V gene lookup returns CDR1 LNHDA and CDR2 SQIVND (reference sequence). This CDR3 is built from 15 residues. Measured with immunoSEQ multiplex PCR; TCRdb has only the in-frame clones, and not every one. The profile covers tens of thousands of clones, with approximately 92% appearing a single time and approximately 0.6% taken by the ten largest. The TCR sequence derives from a female donor with multiple sclerosis, enrolled in a pregnancy study. The chain couples TRBV19 to TRBJ1-1, with TRBD1 identical over 8 bases. The sequencing used CD4+ T cells from peripheral blood mononuclear cells, collected after pregnancy. CDR3 amino acids: CASSIQGAAPQMAFF. The CDR3 coding sequence is TGTGCCAGTAGTATACAGGGGGCGGCCCCCCAAATGGCTTTCTTT.